This is a list of T cell receptor beta chains from one sample in a study of shared clonotypes between healthy human individuals. Measured with immunoSEQ multiplex PCR; TCRdb has only the in-frame clones, and not every one. The table lists about 1.5 million clones, 98% of them singletons. Source material: naive CD4+ T cells sorted from blood. The receptors were gathered from a man in his thirties or forties in good health. The CDR3 runs from the conserved cysteine through the conserved F or W. The D gene is left open where the match is weak. A row's size may be missing; if present it is once, few, many or a size class.

CASSLALETQYF	TGCGCCAGCAGCTTGGCCCTGGAGACCCAGTACTTC	TRBJ2-5	NA	NA	TRBV5-1
CASSLYPMNTEAFF	TGTGCCAGCAGCTTATACCCTATGAACACTGAAGCTTTCTTT	TRBJ1-1	NA	once	TRBV11-2
CASSGDRPGANVLTF	TGTGCCAGTAGTGGGGACAGGCCTGGGGCCAACGTCCTGACTTTC	TRBJ2-6	TRBD1	NA	TRBV19
CSARAGQPQHF	TGCAGTGCTAGAGCGGGTCAGCCCCAGCATTTT	TRBJ1-5	NA	NA	TRBV20-1
CASSFQAGGPYEQYF	TGTGCCAGCAGTTTTCAGGCGGGAGGGCCCTACGAGCAGTACTTC	TRBJ2-7	TRBD2	NA	TRBV27
CSAVGLYEQFF	TGCAGTGCTGTGGGGCTTTATGAGCAGTTCTTC	TRBJ2-1	NA	NA	TRBV20-1
CASSQLAGLVNRHEQYF	TGTGCCAGTAGTCAGCTAGCGGGACTGGTCAATAGGCACGAGCAGTACTTC	TRBJ2-7	TRBD2	NA	TRBV19
CASSSLTYEQYF	TGTGCCAGCAGCTCTCTTACCTACGAGCAGTACTTC	TRBJ2-7	NA	NA	TRBV7-9
CASRIGGTSTDTQYF	TGTGCCAGCAGGATAGGGGGGACTAGCACAGATACGCAGTATTTT	TRBJ2-3	NA	once	TRBV6-6
CASSFGGRGYEQFF	TGTGCCAGCAGCTTCGGCGGGAGGGGGTATGAGCAGTTCTTC	TRBJ2-1	TRBD2	NA	TRBV11-1
CASSFSAEAFF	TGTGCCAGCAGTTTCTCGGCTGAAGCTTTCTTT	TRBJ1-1	NA	once	TRBV28
CASSPRAGLAGVNEQFF	TGTGCCAGCAGCCCCAGAGCGGGTCTAGCGGGAGTAAATGAGCAGTTCTTC	TRBJ2-1	TRBD2	NA	TRBV7-9
CASSLGQGLSTDTQYF	TGTGCCAGCAGCTTAGGACAGGGGCTCTCCACAGATACGCAGTATTTT	TRBJ2-3	TRBD1	NA	TRBV11-2
CASSLDGGRRAYEQYF	TGTGCCAGCAGCTTGGATGGCGGGAGACGAGCCTACGAGCAGTACTTC	TRBJ2-7	TRBD2	NA	TRBV5-6
CASSPPVAGELNEQFF	TGCGCCAGCAGCCCCCCTGTAGCGGGAGAATTAAATGAGCAGTTCTTC	TRBJ2-1	TRBD2	NA	TRBV5-1
CASSLVYPTGYTF	TGTGCCAGCAGCTTGGTTTATCCCACCGGCTACACCTTC	TRBJ1-2	NA	NA	TRBV5-6
CASSLRSSGANVLTF	TGTGCCAGCAGCCTCAGGTCATCAGGGGCCAACGTCCTGACTTTC	TRBJ2-6	NA	NA	TRBV7-9
CAWSVLKAGHQPQHF	TGTGCCTGGAGTGTACTTAAGGCTGGCCATCAGCCCCAGCATTTT	TRBJ1-5	NA	NA	TRBV30
CASSFFYGTGELFF	TGTGCCAGCAGCTTCTTTTACGGCACCGGGGAGCTGTTTTTT	TRBJ2-2	NA	NA	TRBV7-2
CAWSVRVGELFF	TGTGCCTGGAGTGTACGGGTCGGGGAGCTGTTTTTT	TRBJ2-2	NA	NA	TRBV30
CSVETYTEAFF	TGCAGCGTTGAGACGTACACTGAAGCTTTCTTT	TRBJ1-1	NA	NA	TRBV29-1
CAWSVARTPGANEKLFF	TGTGCCTGGAGTGTAGCTAGAACCCCGGGAGCAAATGAAAAACTGTTTTTT	TRBJ1-4	NA	NA	TRBV30
CAITRMGEQFF	TGTGCCATCACCCGGATGGGTGAGCAGTTCTTC	TRBJ2-1	NA	NA	TRBV10-3
CASSGPTGTGNTIYF	TGTGCCAGCAGTGGCCCGACAGGGACTGGAAACACCATATATTTT	TRBJ1-3	TRBD1	NA	TRBV2
CASSQEWDSYNEQFF	TGCGCCAGCAGCCAAGAGTGGGACAGCTACAATGAGCAGTTCTTC	TRBJ2-1	TRBD1	NA	TRBV4-3